Presented here are 24 T cell receptor beta chains from one specimen sequenced in a study of blood T cell repertoires in COVID-19. Method: immunoSEQ multiplex PCR; TCRdb's copy keeps in-frame clones and lacks some. The sample contains more than 150,000 clones, more than 85% of which appear only once. Material for sequencing was peripheral blood. The origin of the receptors is a man aged 35-49 years with active or convalescent COVID-19.

This clone occurred a few times. The chain links TRBV5-1 to TRBJ1-1; possible D gene TRBD1, 5 bases. The CDR3 totals 14 residues. The V gene lost 4 bases and the J gene lost 1 base, with 11 bases spanning the gap. The germline V gene encodes CDR1 SGHRS and CDR2 YFSETQ. The CDR3 here is CASSQQATNTEAFF. The DNA of the CDR3 is TGCGCCAGCAGCCAACAGGCCACGAACACTGAAGCTTTCTTT.

J is TRBJ2-1 and V is TRBV4-1; tentatively, D is TRBD1 (6 bases). V lost 4 bases, J lost 3 bases, and 16 bases lay in between. Per germline, CDR1 MGHRA and CDR2 YSYEKL. This CDR3 region has 16 residues. The CDR3 nucleotides read TGCGCCAGCAGCCGAGGTATAAGGGGGAACTACAATGAGCAGTTCTTC. The encoded protein is CASSRGIRGNYNEQFF.

The CDR3, as DNA: TGTGCCAGTAAGATAAGACAGGGGGCCTACGAGCAGTACTTC. This translates into CASKIRQGAYEQYF. The V gene is TRBV19, the J gene TRBJ2-7; 9 bases line up with TRBD1. The germline gives CDR1 LNHDA, CDR2 SQIVND (reference sequence). V was pared by 7 bases and J by 2 bases, with 6 bases of the junction left unmatched. This CDR3 has 14 amino acids.

This chain links TRBV2 with TRBJ1-6, with 8 bases identical to TRBD1. The CDR3 loop spans 12 amino acids. V was clipped by 10 bases and J by 9 bases; unmatched bases: 5. Germline CDR1 reads SNHLY; CDR2 reads FYNNEI. CDR3 sequence reads: CATGTGLSPLHF. CDR3 sequence (DNA): TGTGCCACCGGGACAGGTCTTTCACCCCTCCACTTT.

The chain links TRBV30 to TRBJ2-7, with 11 bases fitting TRBD2. The V segment lost 3 bases and the J segment 1 base; nucleotides outside the gene matches: 8. In germline, CDR1 is GTSNPN, CDR2 SVGIG (reference sequence). The CDR3 covers 16 residues. The CDR3 here is CAWSGLAGGPSYEQYF. The CDR3 DNA follows: TGTGCCTGGAGCGGGCTAGCGGGGGGACCTTCCTACGAGCAGTACTTC.

The chain links TRBV28 to TRBJ1-2; a possible D gene is TRBD1 (5 bases). The V end was cut by 10 bases, the J end by 3 bases, with 18 bases between. Germline-derived CDR1 and CDR2 are MDHEN and SYDVKM. This CDR3 has 14 amino acids. In DNA, the CDR3 is TGTGCCACCACGGGGTCCCCGGGGGACTATGGCTACACCTTC. Translated, it gives CATTGSPGDYGYTF.

This chain links TRBV27 with TRBJ2-7; 7 nucleotides line up with TRBD2. Germline V gene lookup returns CDR1 MNHEY and CDR2 SMNVEV (reference sequence). The CDR3 is 13 residues long. V lost 2 bases, J lost 4 bases, and 2 bases stayed unmatched. The CDR3 DNA is TGTGCCAGCAGTTTAGGGGGGGAGTACGAGCAGTACTTC. It is translated as CASSLGGEYEQYF.

The V call is TRBV19, the J call TRBJ2-3; 12 nucleotides agree with TRBD2. The CDR3 consists of 14 residues. Germline CDR1 and CDR2: LNHDA and SQIVND (reference sequence). V gave up 3 bases and J gave up 5 bases; unmatched junction bases: 0. CDR3 region: CASSMTSGGDTQYF. CDR3 in DNA: TGTGCCAGTAGTATGACTAGCGGGGGAGATACGCAGTATTTT.

The chain employs TRBV29-1 and TRBJ2-3; no definite D call. Germline V gives CDR1 SQVTM, CDR2 ANQGSEA. The V and J ends lost 4 bases and 0 bases respectively, with 8 bases between them. The CDR3 runs 13 residues. CDR3 nucleotides: TGCAGCGTTGTACTTACTAGCACAGATACGCAGTATTTT. Its protein is CSVVLTSTDTQYF.

Notes on this clone: A read error may produce the germline difference seen at one junction end. The CDR3 nucleotides are TGTGCCAGCAGTTACTCGGACAGGGCGACCTCTTTCTTC. Translated: CASSYSDRATSFF. The chain employs TRBV6-6 and TRBJ1-2, with TRBD1 matching 8 bases. This CDR3 is 13 amino acids long. Germline CDR1 and CDR2: MNHNY and SVGAGI (reference sequence).

The chain links TRBV15 to TRBJ1-1, with a possible D match to TRBD1 (5 bases). Germline lookup yields CDR1 LNHNV and CDR2 YYDKDF (reference sequence). This CDR3 is built from 14 residues. Trimming stripped 5 bases from V and 4 bases from J, with 14 bases between. Here the CDR3 reads CATSSSIGVTEAFF. In nucleotides, the CDR3 is TGTGCCACCAGCTCCTCAATAGGGGTCACTGAAGCTTTCTTT.

This clone was recorded only once. The chain employs TRBV7-3 and TRBJ2-3; the D gene is possibly TRBD2 (7 bases). Deletions cut 5 bases from V and 6 bases from J, with 18 bases between. The CDR3 has 15 residues. The germline V gene has CDR1 SGHTA and CDR2 FQGTGA. Here the CDR3 DNA reads TGTGCCAGCAGCCCGGGCGGCGCGGGGGCGGATACGCAGTATTTT. As protein: CASSPGGAGADTQYF. Using reference TRBV7-3 and TRBJ2-3 for the parts outside the CDR3, the full variable domain is GAGVSQTPSNKVTEKGKYVELRCDPISGHTALYWYRQSLGQGPEFLIYFQGTGAADDSGLPNDRFFAVRPEGSVSTLKIQRTERGDSAVYLCASSPGGAGADTQYFGPGTRLTVL.

This rearrangement joins TRBV29-1 to TRBJ1-1; D is ambiguous. Germline V CDR1 and CDR2: SQVTM, ANQGSEA. V was trimmed by 6 bases and J by 3 bases, leaving 11 bases between them. The CDR3 loop spans 12 amino acids. CDR3: CSVPQSHTEAFF. As DNA, the CDR3 is TGCAGCGTCCCCCAGTCCCACACTGAAGCTTTCTTT.

The chain uses TRBV18 and TRBJ1-5; TRBD1 agrees at 7 bases. CDR3 length: 15 amino acids. Germline V gives CDR1 KGHSH, CDR2 LQKENI. V shed 3 bases, J shed 5 bases, and the junction held 7 bases outside the gene matches. CDR3 sequence reads: CASSPVDRNYQPQHF. The DNA of the CDR3 is TGTGCCAGCTCACCGGTGGACAGGAATTATCAGCCCCAGCATTTT.

This chain uses TRBV11-3 with TRBJ2-3; a possible D gene is TRBD1 (6 bases). Between the trimmed V and J ends, which lost 5 bases and 0 bases, there was a span of 9 bases. This CDR3 spans 14 amino acids. CDR1 is SGHNT, CDR2 YENEEA, per germline. The CDR3 sequence is CASSLGQSTDTQYF. The CDR3 nucleotides read TGTGCCAGCAGCCTCGGACAGAGCACAGATACGCAGTATTTT.

This rearrangement joins TRBV4-3 to TRBJ1-3, with D maybe TRBD1 (5 bases). Germline lookup yields CDR1 LGHNA and CDR2 YSLEER. This CDR3 spans 16 amino acids. V lost 0 bases and J lost 0, with 9 bases in between. CDR3 sequence reads: CASSQDRRASGNTIYF. The CDR3 DNA reads as TGCGCCAGCAGCCAAGATCGCAGGGCCTCTGGAAACACCATATATTTT.

V gene TRBV27 combines with J gene TRBJ1-1, with a tentative D call TRBD1 (5 bases). The CDR3 totals 14 residues. CDR1 and CDR2 (germline): MNHEY, SMNVEV (reference sequence). V gave up 5 bases and J gave up 3 bases, with 13 bases separating them. In DNA form, the CDR3 reads TGTGCCAGCAGTCTTACAGGTTCCGACACTGAAGCTTTCTTT. As protein: CASSLTGSDTEAFF.

Worth noting for this clone: The DNA is left out, because the CDR3 cannot be placed on it with certainty; the CDR3 is given as TCRdb lists it. The J gene is TRBJ2-5, the V gene TRBV3-1 (or the pseudogene TRBV3-2); no DNA check was done on the table's D call, TRBD1. 17 amino acids form the CDR3, both terminal residues included. Germline V CDR1 and CDR2: LGHDT, YNNKEL (reference sequence). CDR3 residues: CASSQTGSHYFGETQYF.

The chain employs TRBV5-1 and TRBJ2-7; TRBD2 matches 10 bases. V lost 5 bases to trimming and J lost 2 bases; unmatched junction nucleotides: 4. The CDR3 is made up of 14 amino acids. Germline V CDR1 and CDR2: SGHRS, YFSETQ. This CDR3 is CASSISGGPYEQYF. The CDR3 nucleotides are TGCGCCAGCAGTATTAGCGGGGGGCCCTACGAGCAGTACTTC.

J is TRBJ2-3 and V is TRBV7-2, with 9 nucleotides matching TRBD2. CDR3 size: 15 residues. The germline V gene has CDR1 SGHTA and CDR2 FQGNSA. After removal of 6 bases from V and 6 bases from J, the junction contained 10 bases not matched to a gene. The CDR3 reads CASRSLAGAGDTQYF. The CDR3 DNA reads TGTGCCAGCAGATCTTTAGCGGGGGCGGGGGATACGCAGTATTTT.

This chain connects TRBV5-1 to TRBJ1-2; the D is unclear. The V gene's germline CDR1 is SGHRS and CDR2 YFSETQ. V was cut by 2 bases and J by 3 bases, with 8 bases left in between. This CDR3 comprises 13 residues. The CDR3 DNA follows: TGCGCCAGCAGCTTTACGAGGGACTATGGCTACACCTTC. Translating gives CASSFTRDYGYTF.

The chain recombines TRBV5-1 with TRBJ1-1; weak D call: TRBD1 (5 bases). V gave up 0 bases and J gave up 4 bases, with 7 bases separating them. The V gene's germline CDR1 is SGHRS and CDR2 YFSETQ. There are 13 residues in the CDR3. The CDR3 coding sequence is TGCGCCAGCAGCTTGGCCCAGGGCACTGAAGCTTTCTTT. As protein: CASSLAQGTEAFF.

The gene calls are TRBV6-5 and TRBJ1-1, with D tentatively TRBD1 (5 bases). V gave up 6 bases and J gave up 1 base, with 9 bases separating them. Looked up from germline, CDR1 is MNHEY and CDR2 is SVGAGI. The length of the CDR3 is 13 residues. The CDR3: CASSDRPNTEAFF. The DNA of the CDR3 is TGTGCCAGCAGCGACAGACCGAACACTGAAGCTTTCTTT.

The chain uses TRBV7-3 and TRBJ2-3; 7 bases match TRBD1. The V segment lost 5 bases and the J segment 0 bases; nucleotides outside the gene matches: 5. In germline, CDR1 is SGHTA, CDR2 FQGTGA. The CDR3 sequence is 15 residues long. In DNA, the CDR3 is TGTGCCAGCAGCCCCTTGGGACAGAGCACAGATACGCAGTATTTT. It is translated as CASSPLGQSTDTQYF.